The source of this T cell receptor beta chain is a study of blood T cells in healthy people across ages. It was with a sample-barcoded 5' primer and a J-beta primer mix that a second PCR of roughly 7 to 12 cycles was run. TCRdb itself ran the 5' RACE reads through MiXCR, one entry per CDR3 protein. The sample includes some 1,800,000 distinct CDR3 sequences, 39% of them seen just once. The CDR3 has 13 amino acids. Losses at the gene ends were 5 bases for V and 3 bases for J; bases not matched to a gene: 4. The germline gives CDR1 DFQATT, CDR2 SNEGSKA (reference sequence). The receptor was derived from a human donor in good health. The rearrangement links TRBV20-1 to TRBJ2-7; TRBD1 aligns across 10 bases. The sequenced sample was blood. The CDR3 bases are TGCAGTGCTTCCGGGACAGGGGACTACGAGCAGTACTTC. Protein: CSASGTGDYEQYF.